The 32 T cell receptor beta chains below were found in one sample sequenced in a study of T cell responses to AZD1222 COVID-19 vaccine. Profiled with immunoSEQ multiplex PCR; TCRdb holds only in-frame clones, not every one. The sample carries about 78,000 clones, 65% to 85% recorded once. The source was peripheral blood, collected on day 0 of AZD1222 vaccination. Receptor source: an adult in good health.

The chain joins TRBV19 to TRBJ2-7; no clear D gene. Germline loops: CDR1 LNHDA, CDR2 SQIVND (reference sequence). Trimming took 0 bases from V and 9 from J, leaving 12 bases between them. The CDR3 runs 13 residues. CDR3 sequence: CASSIDPGAWQYF. Here the CDR3 DNA reads TGTGCCAGTAGTATAGATCCCGGAGCCTGGCAGTACTTC.

The rearrangement links TRBV7-9 to TRBJ2-2; perhaps TRBD2 as D (6 bases). The CDR3 contains 15 residues. Germline V gives CDR1 SEHNR, CDR2 FQNEAQ (reference sequence). V shed 5 bases and J shed 4 bases, with 14 bases lying between them. The CDR3 here is CASSPGREVTGELFF. DNA for the CDR3: TGTGCCAGCAGCCCTGGAAGGGAGGTCACCGGGGAGCTGTTTTTT.

The chain joins TRBV27 to TRBJ1-6; D may be TRBD1 (6 bases). CDR1 MNHEY and CDR2 SMNVEV come from the germline V gene (reference sequence). CDR3 length: 14 amino acids. V was cut by 6 bases and J by 6 bases, with 12 bases left in between. Here the CDR3 reads CASRWKGGNSPLHF. CDR3 nucleotide sequence: TGTGCCAGCAGGTGGAAGGGGGGTAATTCACCCCTCCACTTT.

J is TRBJ2-2 and V is TRBV9; D is unclear. This CDR3 has 16 residues. V was clipped by 0 bases and J by 3 bases, with 12 bases between them. Germline V gene data show CDR1 as SGDLS and CDR2 as YYNGEE. The CDR3: CASSVGLVRDTGELFF. DNA for the CDR3: TGTGCCAGCAGCGTAGGTCTGGTAAGGGACACCGGGGAGCTGTTTTTT.

V and J are TRBV5-6 and TRBJ1-1, with D possibly matching TRBD1 (6 bases). CDR1 and CDR2 (germline): SGHDT, YYEEEE. This CDR3 has 13 amino acids. The ends were cut back, 7 bases at V and 2 bases at J, with 12 bases in the middle. The CDR3 nucleotides are TGTGCCAGCGGGCCGGGACAAAACACTGAAGCTTTCTTT. As protein: CASGPGQNTEAFF.

The chain employs TRBV5-1 and TRBJ1-1; D remains ambiguous. V lost 0 bases to trimming and J lost 3 bases, with 3 bases between them. Germline CDR1 is SGHRS and CDR2 is YFSETQ. This CDR3 is built from 12 residues. In DNA, the CDR3 is TGCGCCAGCAGCTTGGCGGACACTGAAGCTTTCTTT. Protein sequence: CASSLADTEAFF.

V usage is TRBV21-1 and J usage is TRBJ1-5; TRBD1 is the table's D call, not checked against the DNA. TRBV21-1 represents a pseudogene. The CDR3 runs to 17 residues. The CDR3 loop reads CARIRDRAAGDNQPQHF. The CDR3 nucleotides read TGTGCCAGAATCCGGGACAGGGCCGCGGGGGACAATCAGCCCCAGCATTTT.

The chain has TRBV12-3 or TRBV12-4 and TRBJ2-1, with a possible D match to TRBD1 (6 bases). V gave up 6 bases and J gave up 3 bases, with 6 bases separating them. The CDR3 consists of 12 residues. The CDR3 nucleotides read TGTGCCAGCAGGGACAGCTACAATGAGCAGTTCTTC. Translation gives CASRDSYNEQFF.

This chain uses TRBV5-1 with TRBJ2-2; 8 nucleotides match TRBD1. The CDR3 totals 15 residues. Germline assignment: CDR1 SGHRS and CDR2 YFSETQ. V lost 5 bases to trimming and J lost 6 bases; unmatched junction nucleotides: 9. The CDR3 DNA is TGCGCCAGCAGAAATGCAGGGGGCGCACCCGGGGAGCTGTTTTTT. Translation: CASRNAGGAPGELFF. Full variable domain (missing parts from reference TRBV5-1 and TRBJ2-2): KAGVTQTPRYLIKTRGQQVTLSCSPISGHRSVSWYQQTPGQGLQFLFEYFSETQRNKGNFPGRFSGRQFSNSRSEMNVSTLELGDSALYLCASRNAGGAPGELFFGEGSRLTVL.

V is TRBV13 and J is TRBJ2-1; 8 bases match TRBD2. V shed 6 bases, J shed 0 bases, and the junction held 13 bases outside the gene matches. The length of the CDR3 is 18 residues. CDR1 is PRHDT, CDR2 FYEKMQ, per germline (reference sequence). The CDR3 here is CASRSGTSGPGSYNEQFF. The CDR3 nucleotides are TGTGCCAGCAGATCCGGAACTAGCGGACCGGGCTCCTACAATGAGCAGTTCTTC. The full variable domain, in which reference TRBV13 and TRBJ2-1 provide the parts outside the CDR3, is AAGVIQSPRHLIKEKRETATLKCYPIPRHDTVYWYQQGPGQDPQFLISFYEKMQSDKGSIPDRFSAQQFSDYHSELNMSSLELGDSALYFCASRSGTSGPGSYNEQFFGPGTRLTVL.

In DNA form, the CDR3 reads TGTGCCAGCAGTGTGAAGTCTAGCGGGAGCATGGGGAGTCACAATGAGCAGTTCTTC. The encoded protein is CASSVKSSGSMGSHNEQFF. The chain recombines TRBV2 with TRBJ2-1; 10 nucleotides match TRBD2. Trimming at V came to 4 bases and at J to 5 bases, leaving 17 bases not matched to a gene. This CDR3 spans 19 amino acids. CDR1 SNHLY and CDR2 FYNNEI come from the germline V gene.

V gene TRBV10-1 combines with J gene TRBJ2-7; no definite D call. CDR1 WNHNN and CDR2 SYGVQD come from the germline V gene (reference sequence). The CDR3 has 13 amino acids. V dropped 3 bases and J dropped 5 bases, with 11 bases sitting between them. In DNA, the CDR3 is TGCGCCAGCAGTGAATCAGGCCTGGACGAGCAGTACTTC. This gives the protein CASSESGLDEQYF.

V is TRBV27 and J is TRBJ1-1; no clear D gene. Deletions cut 4 bases from V and 0 bases from J, with 6 bases between. The CDR3 contains 13 residues. Looked up from germline, CDR1 is MNHEY and CDR2 is SMNVEV (reference sequence). Here the CDR3 DNA reads TGTGCCAGCAGTTCCCAGTTGAACACTGAAGCTTTCTTT. Protein: CASSSQLNTEAFF.

J is TRBJ1-2 and V is TRBV4-1; a weak D match, TRBD1 (5 bases). The CDR3 runs to 16 residues. Germline V gives CDR1 MGHRA, CDR2 YSYEKL. Trimming pared 0 bases from V and 4 bases from J, leaving 15 bases between. The CDR3 DNA reads TGCGCCAGCAGCCAAGAGGGGTCAGGGAGGATCTATGGCTACACCTTC. It is translated as CASSQEGSGRIYGYTF.

Details on this clone: One end of the junction does not line up with germline, which may come from a read error. This chain uses TRBV6-2 or TRBV6-3 with TRBJ2-5, with D maybe TRBD1 (5 bases). In germline, CDR1 is MNHEY, CDR2 SVGEGT. This CDR3 is 14 amino acids long. CDR3 nucleotide sequence: TGTACCAGCAGTTATGGCAGGGTCTCTGAGACCCAGTACTTC. Its translation is CTSSYGRVSETQYF.

The CDR3 spells CASSPYAGGETQYF. The CDR3 DNA reads TGTGCCAGCAGCCCCTACGCTGGCGGAGAGACCCAGTACTTC. This chain links TRBV7-9 with TRBJ2-5, with D unresolved. Germline V gives CDR1 SEHNR, CDR2 FQNEAQ (reference sequence). The CDR3 sequence is 14 residues long. With 5 bases removed from V and 4 bases from J, the gap between germline ends came to 14 bases.

This clone came up once. This chain joins TRBV2 and TRBJ2-7; 7 bases line up with TRBD1. CDR1 is SNHLY, CDR2 FYNNEI, per germline. V was clipped by 8 bases and J by 1 base; unmatched bases: 5. The CDR3 is 13 residues long. The CDR3 DNA is TGTGCCAGCGGCCGGGACAGATCCTACGAGCAGTACTTC. It specifies CASGRDRSYEQYF.

This clone counts as medium-sized (0.01 to 0.1%). V gene TRBV6-1 combines with J gene TRBJ2-2; 8 nucleotides align to TRBD2. The CDR3 loop spans 14 amino acids. V was clipped by 3 bases and J by 7 bases; unmatched bases: 4. Looked up from germline, CDR1 is MNHNS and CDR2 is SASEGT. CDR3 nucleotide sequence: TGTGCCAGCAGTGAGGGACTAGAAATCGGGGAGCTGTTTTTT. Translated, it gives CASSEGLEIGELFF.

This rearrangement joins TRBV4-3 to TRBJ1-2; 7 bases match TRBD1. This CDR3 is built from 16 residues. V lost 0 bases, J lost 4 bases, and 8 bases stayed unmatched. The V gene's germline CDR1 is LGHNA and CDR2 YSLEER. DNA of the CDR3: TGCGCCAGCAGCCAAGAATTCCAGGACAGGCGCTATGGCTACACCTTC. Protein product: CASSQEFQDRRYGYTF.

The V gene is TRBV19, the J gene TRBJ1-3; 9 positions agree with TRBD1. The CDR3 runs 17 residues. V lost 8 bases, J lost 3 bases, and 14 bases stayed unmatched. The germline V gene encodes CDR1 LNHDA and CDR2 SQIVND (reference sequence). CDR3 bases: TGTGCCAGTCGTAAGGGAACAGGGGGCGTTGATGGAAACACCATATATTTT. Residues: CASRKGTGGVDGNTIYF.

CDR3 amino acids: CASSQKGPTNEKLFF. The CDR3 nucleotides read TGTGCCAGCAGCCAGAAGGGGCCAACTAATGAAAAACTGTTTTTT. V and J are TRBV3-1 (or the pseudogene TRBV3-2) and TRBJ1-4, with a tentative D call TRBD1 (5 bases). CDR1 and CDR2 from the germline V gene are LGHDT and YNNKEL (reference sequence). The CDR3 sequence is 15 residues long. V lost 3 bases to trimming and J lost 0 bases, with 8 bases between them.

Turning to this clone: The DNA is omitted, as the CDR3 cannot be located on it reliably, and the CDR3 follows TCRdb's listing. The V gene is TRBV21-1, the J gene TRBJ2-1; the table calls TRBD2, which could not be checked here. TRBV21-1 is recorded as a pseudogene. The CDR3 is 21 amino acids in total, end residues counted. The CDR3: CASSKEWELSVGRGSYNEQFF.

The chain combines TRBV6-5 with TRBJ1-6, with D possibly being TRBD1 (5 bases). Germline CDR1 MNHEY, CDR2 SVGAGI. The CDR3 is 13 residues long. Trimming pared 3 bases from V and 10 bases from J, leaving 10 bases between. As DNA, the CDR3 is TGTGCCAGCAGTTATGAGGGGAACTCACCCCTCCACTTT. Translation gives CASSYEGNSPLHF.

This chain joins TRBV5-6 and TRBJ2-7; no clear D. V was trimmed by 2 bases and J by 3 bases, leaving 9 bases between them. The CDR3 is 13 amino acids. The germline CDR1 and CDR2 sequences are SGHDT and YYEEEE. CDR3 DNA sequence: TGTGCCAGCAGCTTATCTGGCTTCTACGAGCAGTACTTC. As protein: CASSLSGFYEQYF.

This chain uses TRBV4-3 with TRBJ2-3; no clear D gene. Trimming stripped 4 bases from V and 2 bases from J, with 7 bases between. CDR3 length: 13 amino acids. Germline CDR1 reads LGHNA; CDR2 reads YSLEER. In DNA, the CDR3 is TGCGCCAGCAGCCTAGGATACACAGATACGCAGTATTTT. Translated: CASSLGYTDTQYF.

This clone was found a few times. V gene TRBV9 combines with J gene TRBJ2-3; D is ambiguous. The CDR3 is 15 residues long. Trimming stripped 3 bases from V and 6 bases from J, with 17 bases between. The germline CDR1 and CDR2 sequences are SGDLS and YYNGEE. The CDR3 DNA reads as TGTGCCAGCAGCGCCACAACCGGGCCATCGGATACGCAGTATTTT. It codes for CASSATTGPSDTQYF.

The chain couples TRBV4-3 to TRBJ1-6; tentative D call: TRBD1 (6 bases). Germline values: CDR1 LGHNA, CDR2 YSLEER. CDR3 length: 18 amino acids. The V gene lost 1 base and the J gene lost 5 bases, with 18 bases spanning the gap. The CDR3 nucleotides are TGCGCCAGCAGCCAAGGCGCGGGGGCAGGGATGGATAATTCACCCCTCCACTTT. It is translated as CASSQGAGAGMDNSPLHF.

This chain joins TRBV18 and TRBJ1-2, with D tentatively TRBD1 (5 bases). The V gene lost 3 bases and the J gene lost 6 bases, with 11 bases spanning the gap. Germline V gene lookup returns CDR1 KGHSH and CDR2 LQKENI. This CDR3 contains 13 residues. The chain's CDR3 is CASSPQGIDGYTF. CDR3 in DNA: TGTGCCAGCTCACCCCAGGGAATCGATGGCTACACCTTC.

This chain connects TRBV19 to TRBJ2-3; D unresolved. CDR1 and CDR2 (germline): LNHDA, SQIVND (reference sequence). V was shortened by 3 bases and J by 1 base, with 5 bases between the two germline ends. This CDR3 contains 13 residues. The CDR3 here is CASSMSGTDTQYF. The CDR3 coding sequence is TGTGCCAGTAGTATGTCCGGCACAGATACGCAGTATTTT.

V gene TRBV18 combines with J gene TRBJ1-1; D perhaps matches TRBD1 (5 bases). Trimming shortened V by 5 bases and J by 4 bases, and 14 bases separated the two germline ends. This CDR3 has 14 residues. The germline gives CDR1 KGHSH, CDR2 LQKENI. CDR3 DNA sequence: TGTGCCAGCTCAACCAAGGGGTTGGCCACTGAAGCTTTCTTT. This sequence encodes CASSTKGLATEAFF.

The chain employs TRBV9 and TRBJ1-4, with D perhaps matching TRBD1 (5 bases). V lost 4 bases and J lost 10, with 14 bases in between. Looked up from germline, CDR1 is SGDLS and CDR2 is YYNGEE. The CDR3 is 13 residues long. The CDR3 is CASSPREGRKLFF. CDR3 DNA sequence: TGTGCCAGCAGCCCTCGAGAGGGGAGAAAACTGTTTTTT.

The chain uses TRBV5-1 and TRBJ1-2, with 10 bases matching TRBD1. With 0 bases clipped from V and 4 bases from J, the junction kept 3 bases outside the gene matches. This CDR3 spans 15 amino acids. Germline V gene lookup returns CDR1 SGHRS and CDR2 YFSETQ. The CDR3 loop reads CASSLAGQGLYGYTF. CDR3 nucleotide sequence: TGCGCCAGCAGCTTGGCGGGACAGGGGCTCTATGGCTACACCTTC.